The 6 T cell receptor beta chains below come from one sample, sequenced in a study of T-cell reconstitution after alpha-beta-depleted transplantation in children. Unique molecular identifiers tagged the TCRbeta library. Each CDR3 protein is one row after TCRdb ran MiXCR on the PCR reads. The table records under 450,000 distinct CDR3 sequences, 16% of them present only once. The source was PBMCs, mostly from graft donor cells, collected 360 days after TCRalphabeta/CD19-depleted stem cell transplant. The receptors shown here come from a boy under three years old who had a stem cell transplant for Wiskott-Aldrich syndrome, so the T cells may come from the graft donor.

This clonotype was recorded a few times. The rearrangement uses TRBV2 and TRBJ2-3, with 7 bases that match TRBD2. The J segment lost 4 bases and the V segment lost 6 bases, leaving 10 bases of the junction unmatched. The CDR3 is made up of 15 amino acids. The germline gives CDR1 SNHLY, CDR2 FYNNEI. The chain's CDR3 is CASRALAKPADTQYF. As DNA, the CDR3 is TGTGCCAGCAGGGCACTAGCGAAACCCGCAGATACGCAGTATTTT.

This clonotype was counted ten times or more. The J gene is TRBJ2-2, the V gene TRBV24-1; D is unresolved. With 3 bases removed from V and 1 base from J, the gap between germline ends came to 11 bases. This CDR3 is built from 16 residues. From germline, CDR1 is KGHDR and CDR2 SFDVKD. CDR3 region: CATSDGRKGNTGELFF. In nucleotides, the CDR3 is TGTGCCACCAGTGATGGAAGGAAGGGGAACACCGGGGAGCTGTTTTTT.

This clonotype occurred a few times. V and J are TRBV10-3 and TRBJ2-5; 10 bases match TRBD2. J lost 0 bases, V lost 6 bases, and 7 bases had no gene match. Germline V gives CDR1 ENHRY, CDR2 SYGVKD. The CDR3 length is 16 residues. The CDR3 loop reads CAISDGSGRDQETQYF. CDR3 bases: TGTGCCATCAGCGACGGGAGCGGGAGGGACCAAGAGACCCAGTACTTC.

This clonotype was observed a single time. The CDR3 DNA sequence: TGCAGTGCTAGAGAATGGGGTAGAGGCAATGAGCAGTTCTTC. As protein: CSAREWGRGNEQFF. The chain carries TRBV20-1 and TRBJ2-1; D gene ambiguous. Between the trimmed V and J ends, which lost 0 bases and 6 bases, there was a span of 12 bases. The CDR3 sequence is 14 residues long. The germline CDR1 and CDR2 sequences are DFQATT and SNEGSKA (reference sequence).

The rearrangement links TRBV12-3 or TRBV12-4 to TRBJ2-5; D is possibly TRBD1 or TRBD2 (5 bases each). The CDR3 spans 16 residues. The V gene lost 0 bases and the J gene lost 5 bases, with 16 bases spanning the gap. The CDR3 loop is CASSLALAGWGETQYF. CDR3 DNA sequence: TGTGCCAGCAGTTTAGCGCTTGCAGGGTGGGGGGAGACCCAGTACTTC.

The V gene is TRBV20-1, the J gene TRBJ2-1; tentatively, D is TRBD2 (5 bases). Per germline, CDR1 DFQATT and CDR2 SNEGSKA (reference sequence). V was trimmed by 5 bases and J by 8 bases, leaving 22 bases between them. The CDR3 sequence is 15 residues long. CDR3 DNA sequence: TGCAGTGCTGAAGGAGGACGCCCCGTCGCGGATGAGCAGTTCTTC. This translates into CSAEGGRPVADEQFF.